The 20 T cell receptor beta chains below all came from one sample that was sequenced in a study of OX40 agonist ivuxolimab in advanced cancers. Some clones are missing from TCRdb's copy, which holds only in-frame ones; the method was immunoSEQ multiplex PCR. The repertoire holds tens of thousands of clones, with more than 80% as singletons. Sequenced material: CD4+ or CD8+ T cells sorted from blood, taken in a trial of the OX40 agonist ivuxolimab. These receptors all come from an adult with an advanced solid tumor such as melanoma, head and neck, liver or kidney cancer.

The J gene is TRBJ2-1, the V gene TRBV4-1; TRBD2 matches at 7 bases. The ends lost 2 bases at V and 2 bases at J; junction bases unmatched: 12. This CDR3 is 18 amino acids long. Germline V gives CDR1 MGHRA, CDR2 YSYEKL. The CDR3 sequence: CASSQRLGLGGTYNEQFF. DNA of the CDR3: TGCGCCAGCAGCCAACGGTTGGGTCTCGGGGGGACCTACAATGAGCAGTTCTTC.

CDR3 coding DNA: TGTGCCATCAGTGGACAGGGAAACCAAGAGACCCAGTACTTC. Its translation is CAISGQGNQETQYF. V and J are TRBV10-3 and TRBJ2-5; 7 bases fit TRBD1. The CDR3 is 14 residues long. Germline-derived CDR1 and CDR2 are ENHRY and SYGVKD. The V gene end was trimmed by 4 bases and the J gene end by 0 bases; junction bases not matched to a gene: 2.

The CDR3 nucleotides are TGTGCCAGCAGCTCGGGACAGGGATTGACCTACGAGCAGTACTTC. It specifies CASSSGQGLTYEQYF. The chain is built from TRBV5-4 and TRBJ2-7, with 9 bases aligning to TRBD1. The J segment lost 2 bases and the V segment lost 3 bases, leaving 6 bases of the junction unmatched. This CDR3 region has 15 residues. Germline V gives CDR1 SGHNT, CDR2 YYREEE (reference sequence).

This clone was seen just once. The chain combines TRBV2 with TRBJ2-3; D uncertain. CDR1 and CDR2 from the germline V gene are SNHLY and FYNNEI. The length of the CDR3 is 13 residues. Trimming pared 7 bases from V and 3 bases from J, leaving 11 bases between. Written as DNA, the CDR3 is TGTGCCAGCATTGACGATGCAACAGATACGCAGTATTTT. Translated, it gives CASIDDATDTQYF.

There are a few counts of this clone. The chain has TRBV10-3 and TRBJ2-3; D remains unclear. V lost 2 bases, J lost 4 bases, and 7 bases lay in between. Per germline, CDR1 ENHRY and CDR2 SYGVKD. The CDR3 contains 13 residues. CDR3 residues: CAISEVSADTQYF. For the CDR3, the DNA is TGTGCCATCAGTGAGGTGTCCGCAGATACGCAGTATTTT.

The V call is TRBV11-2, the J call TRBJ2-1; TRBD2 agrees at 11 bases. V was clipped by 2 bases and J by 9 bases; unmatched bases: 9. The CDR3 extends over 16 amino acids. The germline gives CDR1 SGHAT, CDR2 FQNNGV. The CDR3 coding sequence is TGTGCCAGCAGCTTAAGGGCGGGACTAGCGGCGTTTGAGCAGTTCTTC. Translated: CASSLRAGLAAFEQFF. The entire variable domain, with the rest obtained from reference TRBV11-2 and TRBJ2-1, is as follows: EAGVAQSPRYKIIEKRQSVAFWCNPISGHATLYWYQQILGQGPKLLIQFQNNGVVDDSQLPKDRFSAERLKGVDSTLKIQPAKLEDSAVYLCASSLRAGLAAFEQFFGPGTRLTVL.

As DNA, the CDR3 is TGTGCCAGCACCGGGACTCTGGGGGCTTTCTTT. Its translation: CASTGTLGAFF. The chain couples TRBV27 to TRBJ1-1, with D perhaps TRBD1 (5 bases). Germline-derived CDR1 and CDR2 are MNHEY and SMNVEV (reference sequence). Trimming left V 7 bases short and J 11 bases short, with 14 bases between. CDR3 length: 11 amino acids.

The rearrangement links TRBV7-2 to TRBJ2-1; a weak D match, TRBD2 (5 bases). The CDR3 length is 15 residues. Germline V gene data show CDR1 as SGHTA and CDR2 as FQGNSA. Deletions cut 5 bases from V and 2 bases from J, with 13 bases between. The CDR3 DNA reads as TGTGCCAGCAGCCCCTTTAGGCGGGCCTACAATGAGCAGTTCTTC. Protein product: CASSPFRRAYNEQFF.

This clone was seen a few times. This chain links TRBV7-9 with TRBJ2-7; no clear D. The germline V gene has CDR1 SEHNR and CDR2 FQNEAQ (reference sequence). Trimming removed 3 bases at V and 4 bases at J, with 4 bases between. This CDR3 has 11 amino acids. CDR3 in amino acids: CASSLEYEQYF. The CDR3 nucleotides are TGTGCCAGCAGCTTGGAGTACGAGCAGTACTTC.

V gene TRBV6-6 combines with J gene TRBJ2-4; possible D gene TRBD1, 5 bases. This CDR3 spans 14 amino acids. Trimming removed 3 bases from V and 5 bases from J, with 11 bases in between. Germline V lookup: CDR1 MNHNY, CDR2 SVGAGI (reference sequence). The chain's CDR3 is CASSYNRRENIQYF. CDR3 sequence (DNA): TGTGCCAGCAGTTATAATCGCAGGGAAAACATTCAGTACTTC.

The chain uses TRBV6-1 and TRBJ2-1; D may correspond to TRBD1 or TRBD2 (6 bases each). The V end lost 2 bases, the J end lost 7 bases, and 21 bases lay between the germline ends. Germline CDR1 MNHNS, CDR2 SASEGT. This CDR3 has 17 amino acids. The CDR3 DNA reads TGTGCCAGCAGTGAAAGGGGGGAGGTATATACAGGGAATGAGCAGTTCTTC. Amino acids: CASSERGEVYTGNEQFF.

The V call is TRBV19, the J call TRBJ2-3; 7 bases agree with TRBD2. Germline CDR1 and CDR2: LNHDA and SQIVND (reference sequence). The length of the CDR3 is 14 residues. Germline trimming cut 7 bases from V and 2 bases from J; bases unmatched to any gene: 6. In nucleotides, the CDR3 is TGTGCCAGTAAGTGGCGGGGGACCACAGATACGCAGTATTTT. Its protein product is CASKWRGTTDTQYF.

This chain links TRBV10-1 with TRBJ2-2, with D unresolved. Germline CDR1 WNHNN, CDR2 SYGVQD (reference sequence). The V gene lost 6 bases and the J gene lost 8 bases, with 13 bases spanning the gap. The CDR3 covers 13 residues. The CDR3 sequence is CASSVIKAGELFF. The CDR3 DNA is TGCGCCAGCAGCGTCATAAAGGCAGGGGAGCTGTTTTTT.

This chain links TRBV18 with TRBJ2-1; D perhaps matches TRBD1 (5 bases). The CDR3 covers 16 residues. The V gene lost 2 bases and the J gene lost 3 bases, with 14 bases spanning the gap. Germline values: CDR1 KGHSH, CDR2 LQKENI. The CDR3 DNA sequence: TGTGCCAGCTCACCATTCTTCCAGGGTGGCTACAATGAGCAGTTCTTC. It codes for CASSPFFQGGYNEQFF.

V is TRBV6-6 and J is TRBJ1-1; D is unresolved. CDR3 length equals 13 residues. V was trimmed by 3 bases and J by 1 base, leaving 6 bases between them. Germline V lookup: CDR1 MNHNY, CDR2 SVGAGI (reference sequence). The CDR3 sequence is CASSYSKNTEAFF. The CDR3 DNA sequence: TGTGCCAGCAGTTATTCCAAGAACACTGAAGCTTTCTTT.

This clone was counted a few times. The rearrangement uses TRBV30 and TRBJ2-7; D is uncertain. Trimming took 1 base from V and 6 from J, leaving 13 bases between them. The CDR3 extends over 13 amino acids. CDR1 and CDR2 (germline): GTSNPN, SVGIG (reference sequence). Here the CDR3 reads CAWSAPGPVEQYF. The CDR3 coding sequence is TGTGCCTGGAGTGCCCCAGGCCCTGTCGAGCAGTACTTC.

The chain combines TRBV6-6 with TRBJ1-4, with D hard to call. The CDR3 spans 15 residues. V was trimmed by 2 bases and J by 2 bases, leaving 9 bases between them. From germline, CDR1 is MNHNY and CDR2 SVGAGI (reference sequence). Here the CDR3 DNA reads TGTGCCAGCAGTTACCGGGGAGGTACTAATGAAAAACTGTTTTTT. This encodes CASSYRGGTNEKLFF.

The chain recombines TRBV21-1 with TRBJ2-5. The better agreement between TRBJ2-7 and the DNA end casts doubt on the J call. TRBV21-1 corresponds to a pseudogene. The CDR3 is made up of 14 amino acids. CDR3 protein: CASSKIGGGYEQYF. The CDR3 nucleotides read TGTGCCAGCAGCAAAATCGGGGGCGGCTACGAGCAGTACTTC.

The chain combines TRBV5-1 with TRBJ1-1; possibly TRBD1 for D (5 bases). The CDR3 loop spans 13 amino acids. V shed 6 bases and J shed 3 bases, with 12 bases lying between them. Germline CDR1 is SGHRS and CDR2 is YFSETQ. The CDR3, as DNA: TGCGCCAGCAATGGGGGGACCCACACTGAAGCTTTCTTT. Its translation is CASNGGTHTEAFF.

The CDR3: CASSPVRDGYEQYF. The CDR3 coding sequence is TGTGCCAGCAGCCCCGTCCGGGACGGCTACGAGCAGTACTTC. V usage is TRBV7-6 and J usage is TRBJ2-7, with D perhaps being TRBD1 or TRBD2 (5 bases each). The CDR3 length is 14 residues. Germline CDR1 SGHVS, CDR2 FNYEAQ. Trimming shortened V by 5 bases and J by 3 bases, and 14 bases separated the two germline ends.